This T cell receptor (beta chain) was profiled in a study of blood T cell repertoires in COVID-19. As for the study in general: Sites across the United States, Italy and Spain contributed samples from acute and convalescent COVID-19.

This clone was seen a single time. This CDR3 has 14 residues. Per the germline V gene, CDR1 is LGHNA and CDR2 is YNFKEQ. V was pared by 0 bases and J by 4 bases, with 8 bases between. Profiling relied on immunoSEQ multiplex PCR, and the TCRdb table lists in-frame clones only, not all of them. In the table there are roughly 250,000 clones, 75% to 85% of which are singletons. The source material was peripheral blood. The sequence was collected from a woman aged 70-85 years with acute or convalescent COVID-19. The chain recombines TRBV4-2 with TRBJ2-3; possibly TRBD2 for D (6 bases). Written as DNA, the CDR3 is TGTGCCAGCAGCCAAGACTGGGAGGCAGATACGCAGTATTTT. Translated, it gives CASSQDWEADTQYF.